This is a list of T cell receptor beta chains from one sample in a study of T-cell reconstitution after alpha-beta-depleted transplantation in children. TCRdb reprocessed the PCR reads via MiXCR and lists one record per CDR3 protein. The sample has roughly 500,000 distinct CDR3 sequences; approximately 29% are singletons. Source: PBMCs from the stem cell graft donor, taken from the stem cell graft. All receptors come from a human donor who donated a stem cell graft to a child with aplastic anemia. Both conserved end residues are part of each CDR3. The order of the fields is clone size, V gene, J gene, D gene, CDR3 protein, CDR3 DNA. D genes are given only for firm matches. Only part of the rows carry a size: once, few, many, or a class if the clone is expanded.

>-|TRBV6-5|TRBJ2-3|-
CASSYSIIGTDTQYF
TGTGCCAGCAGTTACTCGATTATTGGCACAGATACGCAGTATTTT
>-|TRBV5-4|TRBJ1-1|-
CASSSLWPRGRNTEAFF
TGTGCCAGCAGCTCTTTATGGCCCCGGGGCAGGAACACTGAAGCTTTCTTT
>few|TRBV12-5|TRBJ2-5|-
CASGRPEETQYF
TGTGCTAGTGGCCGACCCGAAGAGACCCAGTACTTC
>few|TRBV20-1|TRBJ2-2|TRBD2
CSVPDLAGAVTGELFF
TGCAGTGTCCCCGACTTAGCGGGAGCGGTCACCGGGGAGCTGTTTTTT
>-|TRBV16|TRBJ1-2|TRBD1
CASSQYPGQGVNGYTF
TGTGCCAGCAGCCAATATCCAGGACAGGGTGTCAATGGCTACACCTTC
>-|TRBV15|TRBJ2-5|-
CATSRDPSGQETQYF
TGTGCCACCAGCAGAGATCCGTCAGGGCAAGAGACCCAGTACTTC
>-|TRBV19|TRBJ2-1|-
CASTAYQGGHEQFF
TGTGCCAGTACAGCCTATCAGGGGGGGCATGAGCAGTTCTTC
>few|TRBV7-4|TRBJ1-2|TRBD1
CASSLWTGEVYGYTF
TGTGCCAGCAGCCTGTGGACAGGGGAGGTCTATGGCTACACCTTC
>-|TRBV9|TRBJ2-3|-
CASSKSETSTDTQYF
TGTGCCAGCAGCAAAAGTGAAACTAGCACAGATACGCAGTATTTT
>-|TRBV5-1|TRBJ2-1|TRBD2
CASSWTSGRSSYNEQFF
TGCGCCAGCAGCTGGACTAGCGGGAGGTCATCCTACAATGAGCAGTTCTTC
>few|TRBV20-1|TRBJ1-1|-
CSARDDGTGVKAFF
TGCAGTGCTAGAGATGACGGGACGGGAGTTAAGGCTTTCTTT
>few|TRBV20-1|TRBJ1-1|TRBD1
CSAPDRSTEAFF
TGCAGTGCCCCGGACAGGAGCACTGAAGCTTTCTTT
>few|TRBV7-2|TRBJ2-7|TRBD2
CASSLDPSGTYEQYF
TGTGCCAGCAGCTTAGATCCTAGCGGGACCTACGAGCAGTACTTC
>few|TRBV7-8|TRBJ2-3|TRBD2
CASSYRPLAASTDTQYF
TGTGCCAGCAGCTATCGCCCCCTAGCGGCTAGCACAGATACGCAGTATTTT
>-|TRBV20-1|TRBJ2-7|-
CSARDYILTTREQYF
TGCAGTGCTAGAGATTATATCCTCACCACGAGGGAGCAGTACTTC
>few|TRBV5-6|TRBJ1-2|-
CASSRTSSADGYTF
TGTGCCAGCAGTCGGACCTCCTCGGCGGATGGCTACACCTTC